This T cell receptor beta chain was captured in a study of T cells after yellow fever vaccination. Study-wide background: Fractions containing few cells were prepared with SMART-Seq v4 Ultra Low Input. Study results and caveats: A minor fraction of clonotypes spanned both CD4 and CD8 compartments.

TCRdb re-analysed the 5' RACE reads in MiXCR, keeping a single row per CDR3 protein. The sample holds around 68,000 distinct CDR3 sequences, 7.3% seen once. With V trimmed by 3 bases and J by 3 bases, 1 base remained unmatched. Germline lookup yields CDR1 SGHTA and CDR2 FQGTGA. This CDR3 contains 15 residues. Remarks on this clonotype: The target antigen is unknown.

The chain has TRBV7-3 and TRBJ2-5; TRBD2 matches at 13 bases. This receptor was taken from a young man who received the YFV17D yellow fever vaccine. Sequences were derived from CD8+ T cells sorted from PBMCs, sampled 9 to 11 days after the first yellow fever vaccination. CDR3 residues: CASSFGTSGKETQYF. As DNA, the CDR3 is TGTGCCAGCAGCTTCGGGACTAGCGGGAAAGAGACCCAGTACTTC.